This T cell receptor (beta chain) was found in a study of human T cells and chemical hapten exposure. Study in general: Slight differences in pooled library volume were the main source of varying TCR yields across samples.

This clonotype was seen at least ten times. Antigen: not known. The junction departs from the called germline gene at one end, perhaps through a read error. Time point reported: patch test 2, 6 weeks after DPC sensitization. The sample's treatment: therapeutic diphenylcyclopropenone sensitization with weekly scalp DPC. One entry per CDR3 protein results from TCRdb running MiXCR on the RACE reads. The sample carries some 80,000 distinct CDR3 sequences, around 9.6% recorded once. Study-level findings and limits: Significantly greater numbers of large CDR3 similarity clusters came from expanded TCRs than from controls. TCRs at high frequency, those above 1 in 1000, did not change with DPC sensitization.

This specimen consisted of whole blood, obtained in connection with sensitization to the hapten diphenylcyclopropenone (DPC). The TCR originated in a woman in her twenties or thirties with alopecia areata. Some clones in this sample may be carry-over from other donors' samples.

DNA for the CDR3: TGTGCCAGCAACTTACAGCCGGACACCCAAAACATTCAGTACTTC. This gives the protein CASNLQPDTQNIQYF. The chain links TRBV7-2 to TRBJ2-4, with D possibly TRBD1 on 5 matching bases. Germline V gene sequence: CDR1 SGHTA, CDR2 FQGNSA. The CDR3 runs to 15 residues.